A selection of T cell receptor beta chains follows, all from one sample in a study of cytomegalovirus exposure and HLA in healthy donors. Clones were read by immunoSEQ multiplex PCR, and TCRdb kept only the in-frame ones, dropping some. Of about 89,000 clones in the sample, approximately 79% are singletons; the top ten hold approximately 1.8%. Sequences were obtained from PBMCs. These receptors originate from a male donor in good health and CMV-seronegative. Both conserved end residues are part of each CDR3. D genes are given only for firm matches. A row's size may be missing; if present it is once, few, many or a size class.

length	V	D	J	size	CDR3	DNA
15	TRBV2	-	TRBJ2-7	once	CASSERRRGSYEQYF	TGTGCCAGCAGTGAAAGGCGCCGGGGCTCCTACGAGCAGTACTTC
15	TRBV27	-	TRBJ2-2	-	CASSLSTGYAGELFF	TGTGCCAGCAGTTTAAGCACAGGATATGCCGGGGAGCTGTTTTTT
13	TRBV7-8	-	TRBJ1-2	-	CASSLGQAYDYTF	TGTGCCAGCAGCTTAGGACAGGCCTATGACTACACCTTC
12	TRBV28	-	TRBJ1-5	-	CASSLINQPQHF	TGTGCCAGCAGTCTAATTAATCAGCCCCAGCATTTT
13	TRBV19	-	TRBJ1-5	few	CASRRGLDQPQHF	TGTGCCAGTAGAAGGGGCTTGGATCAGCCCCAGCATTTT
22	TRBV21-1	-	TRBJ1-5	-	CASSKPLRSDRLKSGSNQPQHF	TGTGCCAGCAGCAAACCCCTTAGGAGCGACAGGCTCAAGAGCGGCAGCAATCAGCCCCAGCATTTT
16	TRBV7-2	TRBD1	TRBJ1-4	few	CASSFQWDRGREKLFF	TGTGCCAGCAGCTTCCAATGGGACAGAGGGCGTGAAAAACTGTTTTTT
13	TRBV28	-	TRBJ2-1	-	CASSLPLVSEQFF	TGTGCCAGCAGTTTACCCCTCGTCAGTGAGCAGTTCTTC
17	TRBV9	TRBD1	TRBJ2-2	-	CASSGTGQGVGTGELFF	TGTGCCAGCAGCGGCACGGGACAGGGTGTGGGCACCGGGGAGCTGTTTTTT
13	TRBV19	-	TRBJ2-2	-	CASSIQDSGELFF	TGTGCCAGTAGTATCCAGGATTCCGGGGAGCTGTTTTTT
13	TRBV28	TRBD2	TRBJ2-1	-	CASSLGGRDEQFF	TGTGCCAGCAGTTTAGGCGGGAGAGATGAGCAGTTCTTC
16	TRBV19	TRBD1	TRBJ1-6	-	CASSIRTGREDSPLHF	TGTGCCAGTAGTATCCGGACAGGGAGAGAAGATTCACCCCTCCACTTT
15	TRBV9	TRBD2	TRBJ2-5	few	CASSPQRTSSETQYF	TGTGCCAGCAGCCCACAGAGGACTAGCAGTGAGACCCAGTACTTC
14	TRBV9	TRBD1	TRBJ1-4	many	CASSVGGGREKLFF	TGTGCCAGCAGCGTAGGAGGGGGCCGGGAAAAACTGTTTTTT
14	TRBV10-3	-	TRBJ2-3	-	CAISEYTVTDTQYF	TGTGCCATCAGTGAGTACACAGTCACAGATACGCAGTATTTT
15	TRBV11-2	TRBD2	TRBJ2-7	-	CASSLGLAGTYEQYF	TGTGCCAGCAGCTTAGGACTAGCGGGCACCTACGAGCAGTACTTC
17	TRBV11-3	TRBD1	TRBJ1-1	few	CASSPTRQGLKGTEAFF	TGTGCCAGCAGCCCGACGAGACAGGGTTTAAAGGGTACTGAAGCTTTCTTT
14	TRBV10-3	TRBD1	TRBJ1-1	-	CAISSTGANTEAFF	TGTGCCATCAGTTCCACAGGGGCGAACACTGAAGCTTTCTTT
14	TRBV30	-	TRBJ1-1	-	CAWEGWSGDTEAFF	TGTGCCTGGGAGGGGTGGTCGGGGGACACTGAAGCTTTCTTT
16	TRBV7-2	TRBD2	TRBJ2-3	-	CASSFLAGVGTDTQYF	TGTGCCAGCAGCTTCTTAGCGGGAGTGGGCACAGATACGCAGTATTTT
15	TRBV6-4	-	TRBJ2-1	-	CASSRDLSAYNEQFF	TGTGCCAGCAGTAGGGACTTATCCGCCTACAATGAGCAGTTCTTC
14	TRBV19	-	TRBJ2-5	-	CASSLLHREETQYF	TGTGCCAGTTCTCTCCTTCACAGGGAAGAGACCCAGTACTTC
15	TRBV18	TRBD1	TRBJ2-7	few	CASSPRTGNLYEQYF	TGTGCCAGCTCACCGAGGACAGGAAACCTCTACGAGCAGTACTTC
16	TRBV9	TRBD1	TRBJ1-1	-	CASSGRDRGLIAEAFF	TGTGCCAGCAGCGGTAGGGACAGGGGGTTGATCGCTGAAGCTTTCTTT
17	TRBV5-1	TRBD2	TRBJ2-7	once	CASSLDPPTSGLYEQYF	TGCGCCAGCAGCTTGGACCCCCCGACTAGCGGCCTCTACGAGCAGTACTTC
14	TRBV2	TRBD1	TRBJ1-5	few	CASSPWTGNSAQHF	TGTGCCAGCAGTCCTTGGACAGGGAATTCGGCCCAGCATTTT
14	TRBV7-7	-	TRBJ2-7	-	CASSLSQGGYEQYF	TGTGCCAGCAGCTTAAGCCAGGGGGGCTACGAGCAGTACTTC
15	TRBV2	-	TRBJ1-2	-	CASSVGRTVNYGYTF	TGTGCCAGCAGTGTAGGGCGGACAGTCAACTATGGCTACACCTTC
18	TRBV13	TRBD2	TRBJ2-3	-	CASSLASGRDTSTDTQYF	TGTGCCAGCAGCTTAGCCAGCGGGAGAGATACTAGCACAGATACGCAGTATTTT
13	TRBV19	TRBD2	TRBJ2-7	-	CASRGLGTYEQYF	TGTGCCAGTAGGGGACTAGGAACCTACGAGCAGTACTTC
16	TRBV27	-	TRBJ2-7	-	CASSLKGQGGSYEQYF	TGTGCCAGCAGTTTAAAGGGGCAGGGAGGCTCCTACGAGCAGTACTTC
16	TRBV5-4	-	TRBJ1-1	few	CASSLEQARSGTEAFF	TGTGCCAGCAGCTTGGAACAGGCTCGGAGTGGCACTGAAGCTTTCTTT
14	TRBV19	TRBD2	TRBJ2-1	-	CASSTGLASREQFF	TGTGCCAGTAGCACGGGACTAGCAAGTCGTGAGCAGTTCTTC
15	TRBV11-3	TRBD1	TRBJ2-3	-	CASSTGTGSTDTQYF	TGTGCCAGCAGCACCGGGACAGGGAGCACAGATACGCAGTATTTT
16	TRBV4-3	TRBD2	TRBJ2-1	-	CASSQGTSGSYNEQFF	TGCGCCAGCAGCCAAGGGACTAGCGGCTCCTACAATGAGCAGTTCTTC
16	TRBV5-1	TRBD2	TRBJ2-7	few	CASSLGTSGRIREQYF	TGCGCCAGCAGCTTGGGTACTAGCGGGAGGATTAGGGAGCAGTACTTC
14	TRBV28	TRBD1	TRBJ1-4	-	CASGGGQGFEKLFF	TGTGCCAGCGGAGGGGGACAGGGGTTTGAAAAACTGTTTTTT
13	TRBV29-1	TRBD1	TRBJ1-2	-	CSVDDRGPRGYTF	TGCAGCGTTGACGACAGGGGCCCCCGTGGCTACACCTTC
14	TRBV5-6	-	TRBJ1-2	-	CASSYRRANYGYTF	TGTGCCAGCAGCTACAGGAGAGCTAACTATGGCTACACCTTC
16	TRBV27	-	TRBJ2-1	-	CASSSGTLSSYNEQFF	TGTGCCAGCAGTTCGGGGACTCTTAGCTCCTACAATGAGCAGTTCTTC
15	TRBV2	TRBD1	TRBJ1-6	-	CASRRTGNYNSPLHF	TGTGCCAGCCGAAGGACAGGGAACTATAATTCACCCCTCCACTTT
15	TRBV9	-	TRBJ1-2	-	CASSVDSGEFRGYTF	TGTGCCAGCAGCGTAGATTCAGGGGAATTTCGTGGCTACACCTTC
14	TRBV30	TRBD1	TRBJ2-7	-	CAWSRGQGTYEQYF	TGTGCCTGGAGCCGAGGACAGGGAACCTACGAGCAGTACTTC
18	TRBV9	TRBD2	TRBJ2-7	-	CASSVATSAGGLIDEQYF	TGTGCCAGCAGCGTAGCTACGAGCGCGGGAGGGCTTATCGACGAGCAGTACTTC
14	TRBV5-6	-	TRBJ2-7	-	CASSLAGINYEQYF	TGTGCCAGCAGCTTGGCAGGGATCAACTACGAGCAGTACTTC
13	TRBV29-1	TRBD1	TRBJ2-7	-	CSVDGDRGYEQYF	TGCAGCGTTGACGGTGACAGGGGTTACGAGCAGTACTTC
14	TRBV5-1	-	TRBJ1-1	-	CASSFRTANTEAFF	TGCGCCAGCAGCTTCCGGACAGCGAACACTGAAGCTTTCTTT
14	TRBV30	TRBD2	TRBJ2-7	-	CAWGGTSGYYEQYF	TGTGCCTGGGGCGGGACTAGCGGGTATTACGAGCAGTACTTC
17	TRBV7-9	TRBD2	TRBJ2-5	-	CASSLLPGLADQETQYF	TGTGCCAGCAGCTTACTACCGGGACTAGCGGATCAAGAGACCCAGTACTTC
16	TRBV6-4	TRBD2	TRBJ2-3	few	CASSQTSGRGTDTQYF	TGTGCCAGCAGCCAAACGTCCGGGAGGGGAACAGATACGCAGTATTTT
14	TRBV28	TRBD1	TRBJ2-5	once	CASRAGGIQETQYF	TGTGCCAGCAGAGCAGGGGGTATCCAAGAGACCCAGTACTTC
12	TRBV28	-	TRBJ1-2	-	CASTKPTSGYTF	TGTGCCAGCACCAAACCTACCTCTGGCTACACCTTC
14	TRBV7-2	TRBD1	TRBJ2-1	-	CASSFGQGPNEQFF	TGTGCCAGCAGCTTCGGACAGGGACCCAATGAGCAGTTCTTC
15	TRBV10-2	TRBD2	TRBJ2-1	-	CASSQTSGRYNEQFF	TGCGCCAGCAGCCAGACTAGCGGGAGATACAATGAGCAGTTCTTC
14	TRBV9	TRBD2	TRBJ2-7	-	CASSVGLAGWEQYF	TGTGCCAGCAGCGTAGGACTAGCGGGCTGGGAGCAGTACTTC